This passage covers 26 T cell receptor beta chains from one sample sequenced in a study of blood T cell repertoires in COVID-19. The table came from immunoSEQ multiplex PCR; TCRdb's copy has only in-frame clones and leaves some out. Of roughly 87,000 clones listed, approximately 85% are singletons. Sequencing used peripheral blood. These receptors were collected from a woman of 80 years or more with COVID-19, enrolled during active disease.

The V gene is TRBV19, the J gene TRBJ1-6; 7 nucleotides line up with TRBD1. Germline V gives CDR1 LNHDA, CDR2 SQIVND (reference sequence). Trimming took 7 bases from V and 4 from J; bases not matched to a gene: 7. This CDR3 spans 15 amino acids. CDR3 sequence: CASIRDSRYNSPLHF. CDR3 in DNA: TGTGCCAGTATCCGGGACAGTCGATATAATTCACCCCTCCACTTT.

The V and J genes are TRBV27 and TRBJ2-3, with 7 bases lining up with TRBD2. Germline-derived CDR1 and CDR2 are MNHEY and SMNVEV (reference sequence). Germline trimming cut 3 bases from V and 3 bases from J; bases unmatched to any gene: 9. This CDR3 contains 16 residues. Here the CDR3 reads CASSFRGGSLTDTQYF. CDR3 coding DNA: TGTGCCAGCAGTTTTAGGGGCGGGAGTCTAACAGATACGCAGTATTTT.

This chain links TRBV3-1 (or the pseudogene TRBV3-2) with TRBJ2-7, with 8 bases fitting TRBD1. Germline V gene sequence: CDR1 LGHDT, CDR2 YNNKEL (reference sequence). The V gene end was trimmed by 4 bases and the J gene end by 2 bases; junction bases not matched to a gene: 4. CDR3 size: 14 residues. The CDR3, as DNA: TGTGCCAGCAGCCCATGGACAGGGACCTACGAGCAGTACTTC. Amino acid sequence: CASSPWTGTYEQYF.

The chain joins TRBV24-1 to TRBJ2-3, with TRBD1 matching 7 bases. With 9 bases clipped from V and 3 bases from J, the junction kept 8 bases outside the gene matches. The CDR3 length is 14 residues. CDR1 is KGHDR and CDR2 is SFDVKD in the germline V gene. The CDR3 here is CATADREQTDTQYF. The CDR3 DNA sequence: TGTGCCACCGCAGACAGGGAACAGACAGATACGCAGTATTTT.

This CDR3 reads CASSRESSYEQYF. The CDR3 DNA reads as TGTGCCAGCAGCCGGGAGAGCAGCTACGAGCAGTACTTC. The rearrangement joins TRBV5-5 to TRBJ2-7, with D tentatively TRBD2 (6 bases). Germline loops: CDR1 SGHKS, CDR2 YYEKEE (reference sequence). V was trimmed by 4 bases and J by 3 bases, leaving 11 bases between them. This CDR3 region has 13 residues.

The chain links TRBV5-1 to TRBJ1-2, with TRBD1 matching 10 bases. The CDR3 contains 17 residues. V shed 0 bases and J 7 bases; nucleotides not matched to a gene: 12. Germline V gene data show CDR1 as SGHRS and CDR2 as YFSETQ. The chain's CDR3 is CASSLEVPADRGSGYTF. In nucleotides, the CDR3 is TGCGCCAGCAGCTTGGAAGTTCCAGCGGACAGGGGGAGTGGCTACACCTTC.

The genes are TRBV4-1 and TRBJ2-1, with D maybe TRBD2 (6 bases). This CDR3 contains 16 residues. In germline, CDR1 is MGHRA, CDR2 YSYEKL. Trimming stripped 0 bases from V and 8 bases from J, with 17 bases between. CDR3 region: CASSQDQRTTWDEQFF. CDR3 coding DNA: TGCGCCAGCAGCCAAGATCAGCGGACTACGTGGGATGAGCAGTTCTTC.

The V call is TRBV9, the J call TRBJ1-3; 8 nucleotides match TRBD1. Germline V gene data show CDR1 as SGDLS and CDR2 as YYNGEE. The CDR3 length is 16 residues. V shed 4 bases, J shed 3 bases, and the junction held 9 bases outside the gene matches. CDR3 nucleotides: TGTGCCAGCAGCCCGAGACAGGGGTGGGGTGGAAACACCATATATTTT. Protein sequence: CASSPRQGWGGNTIYF.

The chain is built from TRBV14 and TRBJ2-7, with D maybe TRBD2 (6 bases). This CDR3 contains 15 residues. Germline V gene sequence: CDR1 SGHDN, CDR2 FVKESK. The germline V and J ends were trimmed by 2 bases and 0 bases, with 11 bases remaining between them. The CDR3, as DNA: TGTGCCAGCAGCCAAATCGGAGGGGCCTCCTACGAGCAGTACTTC. Amino acid sequence: CASSQIGGASYEQYF.

In its sample, this clone was seen a few times. The chain carries TRBV3-1 (or the pseudogene TRBV3-2) and TRBJ1-2; unclear D gene. With 1 base removed from V and 4 bases from J, the gap between germline ends came to 10 bases. Germline V lookup: CDR1 LGHDT, CDR2 YNNKEL (reference sequence). The CDR3 is 14 residues long. CDR3 amino acids: CASSQGWRSYGYTF. The DNA of the CDR3 is TGTGCCAGCAGCCAAGGTTGGAGGTCCTATGGCTACACCTTC.

The chain is built from TRBV5-1 and TRBJ2-7; TRBD2 might be the D (6 bases). The germline gives CDR1 SGHRS, CDR2 YFSETQ. V dropped 4 bases and J dropped 2 bases, with 16 bases sitting between them. The CDR3 has 15 residues. Here the CDR3 DNA reads TGCGCCAGCAGCCCAGCCGGGACTTTCACCTACGAGCAGTACTTC. It specifies CASSPAGTFTYEQYF.

This chain joins TRBV7-9 and TRBJ2-7; TRBD1 matches 7 bases. Germline V lookup: CDR1 SEHNR, CDR2 FQNEAQ (reference sequence). CDR3 size: 14 residues. Trimming at V came to 5 bases and at J to 5 bases, leaving 9 bases not matched to a gene. CDR3 loop: CASSPPGTANEQYF. The CDR3 region has the DNA TGTGCCAGCAGCCCACCCGGGACAGCTAACGAGCAGTACTTC.

This clone turned up a few times. Relative to the germline gene, one junction end is altered; a read error may explain this. The rearrangement links TRBV7-7 to TRBJ1-6, with D perhaps matching TRBD1 (6 bases). CDR1 and CDR2 from the germline V gene are SSHAT and FNYEAQ (reference sequence). This CDR3 region has 16 residues. The CDR3, as DNA: TGTGCTAGCAGCTTAGGCCCCAGGGGCTCTAATTCACCCCTCCACTTT. Translating it yields CASSLGPRGSNSPLHF.

V and J are TRBV5-4 and TRBJ2-5; TRBD1 is a possible D gene (6 bases). V was pared by 4 bases and J by 4 bases, with 17 bases between. Germline CDR1 reads SGHNT; CDR2 reads YYREEE (reference sequence). The CDR3 sequence is 15 residues long. As DNA, the CDR3 is TGTGCCAGCAGCGCGCAACAGGGTTTTCGAGAGACCCAGTACTTC. Amino acids: CASSAQQGFRETQYF.

The chain links TRBV28 to TRBJ2-7; 7 nucleotides align to TRBD2. Trimming took 3 bases from V and 1 from J; bases not matched to a gene: 6. Germline loops: CDR1 MDHEN, CDR2 SYDVKM. The CDR3 runs 15 residues. CDR3: CASSLGGSGSYEQYF. CDR3 coding DNA: TGTGCCAGCAGTTTGGGCGGGAGCGGGTCCTACGAGCAGTACTTC.

This clone came up once. The chain has TRBV9 and TRBJ1-1, with D perhaps TRBD1 (6 bases). The CDR3 covers 14 residues. Trimming cost V 6 bases and J 5 bases, with 17 bases left between them. Germline loops: CDR1 SGDLS, CDR2 YYNGEE. CDR3 nucleotides: TGTGCCAGCACCCTCCGACCGGGACAAACTGAAGCTTTCTTT. Translated, it gives CASTLRPGQTEAFF.

This rearrangement joins TRBV18 to TRBJ2-1; 10 nucleotides line up with TRBD2. The trim removed 6 bases at V and 4 bases at J, leaving 6 bases unmatched. Germline values: CDR1 KGHSH, CDR2 LQKENI. CDR3 size: 15 residues. The CDR3 here is CASSRTSGLYNEQFF. Written as DNA, the CDR3 is TGTGCCAGCTCGCGGACTAGCGGACTGTACAATGAGCAGTTCTTC.

The V and J genes are TRBV27 and TRBJ2-7; 12 bases align to TRBD2. Germline CDR1 reads MNHEY; CDR2 reads SMNVEV (reference sequence). The V segment lost 5 bases and the J segment 6 bases; nucleotides outside the gene matches: 11. CDR3 length: 16 residues. The CDR3 DNA sequence: TGTGCCAGCAGTCAGCCCGGACTAGCGGGATTGAGCGAGCAGTACTTC. It translates to CASSQPGLAGLSEQYF.

CDR3: CASSYTQGEWNIQYF. For the CDR3, the DNA is TGTGCCAGCAGCTACACCCAGGGGGAGTGGAACATTCAGTACTTC. The rearrangement joins TRBV11-2 to TRBJ2-4, with 7 positions matching TRBD1. With V trimmed by 4 bases and J by 7 bases, 10 bases remained unmatched. Germline V gene data show CDR1 as SGHAT and CDR2 as FQNNGV. The CDR3 has 15 amino acids.

V gene TRBV5-4 combines with J gene TRBJ1-4; 9 positions match TRBD1. Germline CDR1 and CDR2: SGHNT and YYREEE (reference sequence). The J segment lost 8 bases and the V segment lost 4 bases, leaving 9 bases of the junction unmatched. This CDR3 is built from 15 residues. CDR3 in amino acids: CASSPTGGKGEKLFF. For the CDR3, the DNA is TGTGCCAGCAGCCCGACAGGGGGAAAGGGCGAAAAACTGTTTTTT. The whole variable domain, filled in from reference TRBV5-4 and TRBJ1-4, reads ETGVTQSPTHLIKTRGQQVTLRCSSQSGHNTVSWYQQALGQGPQFIFQYYREEENGRGNFPPRFSGLQFPNYSSELNVNALELDDSALYLCASSPTGGKGEKLFFGSGTQLSVL.

This chain joins TRBV7-2 and TRBJ2-7, with D tentatively TRBD2 (6 bases). The V gene lost 1 base and the J gene lost 5 bases, with 18 bases spanning the gap. This CDR3 comprises 16 residues. Germline assignment: CDR1 SGHTA and CDR2 FQGNSA. In DNA, the CDR3 is TGTGCCAGCAGCTTAGGGGGGGTTGGGTATCTTAACGAGCAGTACTTC. Protein sequence: CASSLGGVGYLNEQYF.

The chain carries TRBV5-1 and TRBJ2-7, with TRBD1 matching 10 bases. CDR1 and CDR2 (germline): SGHRS, YFSETQ. The V gene end was trimmed by 6 bases and the J gene end by 3 bases; junction bases not matched to a gene: 9. The CDR3 has 15 amino acids. For the CDR3, the DNA is TGCGCCAGCACCTTCGGGACAGGGGTAATCTACGAGCAGTACTTC. As protein: CASTFGTGVIYEQYF.

This clone occurred once. The gene calls are TRBV5-1 and TRBJ1-4; D gene uncertain. Trimming left V 0 bases short and J 6 bases short, with 15 bases between. The CDR3 has 16 amino acids. The V gene's germline CDR1 is SGHRS and CDR2 YFSETQ. The CDR3 protein is CASSLALGAEDEKLFF. DNA for the CDR3: TGCGCCAGCAGCTTGGCCTTGGGTGCGGAGGATGAAAAACTGTTTTTT.

J is TRBJ2-3 and V is TRBV7-9; D unresolved. The CDR3 covers 14 residues. Trimming pared 5 bases from V and 1 base from J, leaving 10 bases between. The germline V gene has CDR1 SEHNR and CDR2 FQNEAQ (reference sequence). DNA for the CDR3: TGTGCCAGCAGCCCTGGTCGAGGCACAGATACGCAGTATTTT. It codes for CASSPGRGTDTQYF.

The sample holds a few counts of this clone. The chain recombines TRBV5-4 with TRBJ1-1; TRBD1 agrees at 7 bases. The CDR3 is 13 residues long. The V gene's germline CDR1 is SGHNT and CDR2 YYREEE (reference sequence). The V gene end was trimmed by 4 bases and the J gene end by 9 bases; junction bases not matched to a gene: 9. Here the CDR3 reads CASSPDRQGKAFF. CDR3 DNA sequence: TGTGCCAGCAGCCCAGACCGACAGGGCAAAGCTTTCTTT.

The chain combines TRBV27 with TRBJ1-2, with D perhaps TRBD1 (6 bases). The germline V gene encodes CDR1 MNHEY and CDR2 SMNVEV (reference sequence). The CDR3 contains 14 residues. V lost 5 bases, J lost 3 bases, and 13 bases lay in between. This CDR3 reads CASSLGGGYYGYTF. The CDR3 coding sequence is TGTGCCAGCAGTCTGGGCGGGGGCTACTATGGCTACACCTTC.